The 28 T cell receptor beta chains presented below share a single source sample, sequenced in a study of response to subunit inactivated influenza vaccine. TCRdb itself ran the RT-PCR reads through MiXCR, one entry per CDR3 protein. The table includes hundreds of thousands of distinct CDR3 sequences, over 9.5% detected once. Sequences were derived from PBMCs from blood, sampled on the day of vaccination. Receptor source: a man in his forties or fifties who received an inactivated influenza vaccine.

The chain uses TRBV5-1 and TRBJ2-2; 7 bases fit TRBD1. The CDR3 has 15 amino acids. From germline, CDR1 is SGHRS and CDR2 YFSETQ. V shed 4 bases, J shed 4 bases, and the junction held 7 bases outside the gene matches. CDR3 sequence (DNA): TGCGCCAGCAGCCCAGGGGGAATGGGCACCGGGGAGCTGTTTTTT. Translated, it gives CASSPGGMGTGELFF. The full variable domain, completed using reference TRBV5-1 and TRBJ2-2, is KAGVTQTPRYLIKTRGQQVTLSCSPISGHRSVSWYQQTPGQGLQFLFEYFSETQRNKGNFPGRFSGRQFSNSRSEMNVSTLELGDSALYLCASSPGGMGTGELFFGEGSRLTVL.

J is TRBJ1-2 and V is TRBV2, with 8 nucleotides matching TRBD1. CDR3 length: 15 residues. The germline gives CDR1 SNHLY, CDR2 FYNNEI. After removal of 3 bases from V and 6 bases from J, the junction contained 9 bases not matched to a gene. CDR3 loop: CASSEADRVGDGYTF. Written as DNA, the CDR3 is TGTGCCAGCAGTGAGGCGGACAGGGTTGGCGATGGCTACACCTTC.

The chain recombines TRBV7-9 with TRBJ2-7; D remains ambiguous. Germline-derived CDR1 and CDR2 are SEHNR and FQNEAQ (reference sequence). Deletions cut 5 bases from V and 3 bases from J, with 17 bases between. The length of the CDR3 is 15 residues. In DNA, the CDR3 is TGTGCCAGCAGCCCGACATGGGGTGACCACTACGAGCAGTACTTC. It yields the protein CASSPTWGDHYEQYF.

This clonotype was observed at least ten times. The chain employs TRBV12-3 or TRBV12-4 and TRBJ2-1, with TRBD2 identical over 9 bases. With V trimmed by 7 bases and J by 11 bases, 6 bases remained unmatched. This CDR3 comprises 12 residues. The DNA of the CDR3 is TGTGCCAGCAAGCGGGAGGTTAGGAAGCAGTTCTTC. Its protein product is CASKREVRKQFF.

This clonotype was detected only a few times. The V and J genes are TRBV7-8 and TRBJ2-1, with no clear D. This CDR3 has 18 residues. Trimming stripped 3 bases from V and 0 bases from J, with 18 bases between. The germline gives CDR1 SGHVS, CDR2 FQNEAQ. CDR3 in DNA: TGTGCCAGCAGCTTCACGATTAGGTTCGAAAGCTCCTACAATGAGCAGTTCTTC. This translates into CASSFTIRFESSYNEQFF.

There are a few counts of this clonotype. CDR3 coding DNA: TGCAGTGCCCAGACAGGAGTGAATCAGCCCCAGCATTTT. It codes for CSAQTGVNQPQHF. The rearrangement links TRBV20-1 to TRBJ1-5; D perhaps matches TRBD1 (6 bases). V dropped 6 bases and J dropped 4 bases, with 13 bases sitting between them. CDR3 length: 13 residues. Germline V CDR1 and CDR2: DFQATT, SNEGSKA (reference sequence).

V usage is TRBV20-1 and J usage is TRBJ1-1; possible D gene TRBD1, 5 bases. CDR1 is DFQATT and CDR2 is SNEGSKA in the germline V gene (reference sequence). V lost 6 bases, J lost 5 bases, and 16 bases lay in between. This CDR3 has 13 residues. The CDR3 DNA is TGCAGTGCCCCGGGACTCGGGAGAACTGAAGCTTTCTTT. It codes for CSAPGLGRTEAFF.

The rearrangement uses TRBV28 and TRBJ2-1; D perhaps matches TRBD1 (6 bases). Trimming left V 3 bases short and J 8 bases short, with 29 bases between. From germline, CDR1 is MDHEN and CDR2 SYDVKM. The CDR3 is made up of 19 amino acids. This CDR3 reads CASSFKLTETGWGRDEQFF. CDR3 DNA sequence: TGTGCCAGCAGTTTCAAACTGACGGAAACAGGGTGGGGTAGGGATGAGCAGTTCTTC.

This clonotype was seen many times. V gene TRBV18 combines with J gene TRBJ2-7, with D possibly matching TRBD2 (5 bases). Germline V CDR1 and CDR2: KGHSH, LQKENI. The V and J ends lost 6 bases and 7 bases respectively, with 13 bases between them. The CDR3 runs 12 residues. The CDR3 nucleotides are TGTGCCAGCTCTCCCCTGAGGGAGGAGCAGTACTTC. Residues: CASSPLREEQYF.

This clonotype appeared many times. The chain carries TRBV6-2 or TRBV6-3 and TRBJ1-5; tentative D call: TRBD1 (5 bases). The ends were cut back, 3 bases at V and 2 bases at J, with 17 bases in the middle. The CDR3 is made up of 17 amino acids. Germline-derived CDR1 and CDR2 are MNHEY and SVGEGT. Written as DNA, the CDR3 is TGTGCCAGCAGTTATCTCCTTGGGGAAGGGGGCAATCAGCCCCAGCATTTT. Translating gives CASSYLLGEGGNQPQHF.

The genes are TRBV20-1 and TRBJ1-1; no clear D gene. This CDR3 has 17 amino acids. V was cut by 0 bases and J by 4 bases, with 21 bases left in between. Germline V gives CDR1 DFQATT, CDR2 SNEGSKA (reference sequence). In DNA, the CDR3 is TGCAGTGCTAGAGATCGGCAGGTGGGGTCGGTAGGCACTGAAGCTTTCTTT. This translates into CSARDRQVGSVGTEAFF.

V and J are TRBV20-1 and TRBJ2-7; TRBD1 agrees at 8 bases. Germline V CDR1 and CDR2: DFQATT, SNEGSKA (reference sequence). The CDR3 extends over 12 amino acids. In DNA, the CDR3 is TGCAGGGCTGGACAGGGTAGCCGCGAGCAGTACTTC. Protein sequence: CRAGQGSREQYF.

This chain links TRBV14 with TRBJ2-7, with D uncertain. CDR1 is SGHDN, CDR2 FVKESK, per germline. The CDR3 has 17 amino acids. The ends were cut back, 0 bases at V and 1 base at J, with 16 bases in the middle. The CDR3 sequence is CASSQEVGTVGSYEQYF. CDR3 DNA: TGTGCCAGCAGCCAAGAAGTAGGTACAGTGGGATCCTACGAGCAGTACTTC.

This clonotype was seen a few times. Here the CDR3 reads CASSSKAASSYNEQFF. The CDR3 bases are TGTGCCAGCAGCTCTAAAGCGGCAAGCTCCTACAATGAGCAGTTCTTC. This chain connects TRBV11-3 to TRBJ2-1; tentative D call: TRBD2 (5 bases). The V gene lost 4 bases and the J gene lost 0 bases, with 13 bases spanning the gap. There are 16 residues in the CDR3. Germline V gene data show CDR1 as SGHNT and CDR2 as YENEEA. Filled out from reference TRBV11-3 and TRBJ2-1, the complete variable domain reads EAGVVQSPRYKIIEKKQPVAFWCNPISGHNTLYWYLQNLGQGPELLIRYENEEAVDDSQLPKDRFSAERLKGVDSTLKIQPAELGDSAVYLCASSSKAASSYNEQFFGPGTRLTVL.

This clonotype occurred many times. This chain connects TRBV20-1 to TRBJ2-1; perhaps TRBD1 as D (6 bases). The CDR3 extends over 14 amino acids. Looked up from germline, CDR1 is DFQATT and CDR2 is SNEGSKA (reference sequence). V shed 6 bases and J shed 5 bases, with 17 bases lying between them. The CDR3 bases are TGCAGTGCCCTAAGACCCGGACAGAACAATGAGCAGTTCTTC. This encodes CSALRPGQNNEQFF.

This clonotype has only a few counts. This chain links TRBV15 with TRBJ1-6, with D tentatively TRBD1 (5 bases). The V end lost 5 bases, the J end lost 9 bases, and 20 bases lay between the germline ends. Germline V gene data show CDR1 as LNHNV and CDR2 as YYDKDF (reference sequence). This CDR3 has 16 amino acids. In DNA, the CDR3 is TGTGCCACCAGCGAAGCTTATGGGGACTTCAGTTCACCCCTCCACTTT. Translating gives CATSEAYGDFSSPLHF.

This rearrangement joins TRBV20-1 to TRBJ2-7; D not resolved. Per the germline V gene, CDR1 is DFQATT and CDR2 is SNEGSKA (reference sequence). V was cut by 1 base and J by 7 bases, with 17 bases left in between. The CDR3 covers 14 residues. The chain's CDR3 is CSARGRVPLFEQYF. For the CDR3, the DNA is TGCAGTGCTAGAGGCCGGGTCCCCCTTTTTGAGCAGTACTTC.

The rearrangement links TRBV18 to TRBJ2-5; weak D call: TRBD1 (6 bases). The CDR3 is made up of 14 amino acids. The V gene's germline CDR1 is KGHSH and CDR2 LQKENI. The V end lost 6 bases, the J end lost 4 bases, and 15 bases lay between the germline ends. In DNA form, the CDR3 reads TGTGCCAGCTCGACAGGACCCCCCCGAGAGACCCAGTACTTC. Its protein product is CASSTGPPRETQYF.

This clonotype was counted only a few times. The chain joins TRBV7-9 to TRBJ2-3; D ambiguous. Looked up from germline, CDR1 is SEHNR and CDR2 is FQNEAQ (reference sequence). Trimming removed 5 bases at V and 6 bases at J, with 12 bases between. This CDR3 spans 13 amino acids. This CDR3 is CASSTLLLDTQYF. The CDR3 nucleotides read TGTGCCAGCAGCACCCTTTTGTTGGATACGCAGTATTTT.

The rearrangement links TRBV19 to TRBJ1-2; possible D gene TRBD1, 6 bases. V was trimmed by 5 bases and J by 0 bases, leaving 13 bases between them. The CDR3 contains 15 residues. Germline V gives CDR1 LNHDA, CDR2 SQIVND (reference sequence). This CDR3 is CASSRDITSNYGYTF. CDR3 coding DNA: TGTGCCAGTAGTCGGGACATCACTTCTAACTATGGCTACACCTTC. Variable domain in full (rest from reference TRBV19 and TRBJ1-2): DGGITQSPKYLFRKEGQNVTLSCEQNLNHDAMYWYRQDPGQGLRLIYYSQIVNDFQKGDIAEGYSVSREKKESFPLTVTSAQKNPTAFYLCASSRDITSNYGYTFGSGTRLTVV.

V gene TRBV9 combines with J gene TRBJ2-1, with 12 bases fitting TRBD2. V shed 2 bases, J shed 7 bases, and the junction held 7 bases outside the gene matches. The CDR3 contains 16 residues. Germline lookup yields CDR1 SGDLS and CDR2 YYNGEE. The CDR3 DNA follows: TGTGCCAGCAGCGTCCTAGCGGGGGGGCCGGCTAATGAGCAGTTCTTC. Protein: CASSVLAGGPANEQFF.

The genes are TRBV4-3 and TRBJ2-4; no firm D call. Trimming shortened V by 3 bases and J by 0 bases, and 9 bases separated the two germline ends. In germline, CDR1 is LGHNA, CDR2 YSLEER. This CDR3 comprises 15 residues. The CDR3 loop reads CASSQNHVAKNIQYF. In DNA, the CDR3 is TGCGCCAGCAGCCAGAACCACGTAGCCAAAAACATTCAGTACTTC.

The V call is TRBV27, the J call TRBJ1-2; weak D call: TRBD1 (5 bases). This CDR3 contains 15 residues. V gave up 6 bases and J gave up 1 base, with 15 bases separating them. Germline values: CDR1 MNHEY, CDR2 SMNVEV (reference sequence). For the CDR3, the DNA is TGTGCCAGCAGCGAGGGGCCGGATGATAACTATGGCTACACCTTC. It translates to CASSEGPDDNYGYTF.

The chain combines TRBV20-1 with TRBJ1-5; D not certain. The V and J ends lost 0 bases and 6 bases respectively, with 9 bases between them. The germline V gene has CDR1 DFQATT and CDR2 SNEGSKA (reference sequence). This CDR3 comprises 13 residues. The CDR3 DNA follows: TGCAGTGCTAGAGATCGGTGGGGTCAGCCCCAGCATTTT. Protein product: CSARDRWGQPQHF.

The chain uses TRBV24-1 and TRBJ2-1; TRBD1 or TRBD2 may be the D gene (5 bases each). CDR1 and CDR2 (germline): KGHDR, SFDVKD. V lost 1 base, J lost 6 bases, and 15 bases lay in between. The CDR3 is made up of 16 amino acids. The chain's CDR3 is CATSDFGGLRRNEQFF. The CDR3 coding sequence is TGTGCCACCAGTGATTTTGGGGGTCTCCGACGCAATGAGCAGTTCTTC.

This clonotype came up a few times. The genes are TRBV20-1 and TRBJ2-3, with D maybe TRBD1 (7 bases). The CDR3 is 11 amino acids. The germline gives CDR1 DFQATT, CDR2 SNEGSKA (reference sequence). Trimming pared 6 bases from V and 7 bases from J, leaving 11 bases between. The CDR3 DNA reads TGCAGTGCCCAGGGGGGCTATACGCAGTATTTT. Protein sequence: CSAQGGYTQYF.

V is TRBV20-1 and J is TRBJ1-1, with 7 nucleotides matching TRBD1. This CDR3 has 14 residues. With 5 bases clipped from V and 2 bases from J, the junction kept 8 bases outside the gene matches. The germline V gene encodes CDR1 DFQATT and CDR2 SNEGSKA (reference sequence). The CDR3 DNA reads TGCAGTGCTGGGTTACAGGGGAGAAACACTGAAGCTTTCTTT. Residues: CSAGLQGRNTEAFF.

This clonotype has more than one count but fewer than ten. This chain joins TRBV20-1 and TRBJ1-1; D is unresolved. The V end lost 0 bases, the J end lost 1 base, and 12 bases lay between the germline ends. This CDR3 is built from 15 residues. The V gene's germline CDR1 is DFQATT and CDR2 SNEGSKA (reference sequence). DNA of the CDR3: TGCAGTGCTAGAGATCTTGGCAATAGGAACACTGAAGCTTTCTTT. It translates to CSARDLGNRNTEAFF.